The 22 T cell receptor beta chains in this list originate from one sample, sequenced in a study of radiotherapy plus CTLA-4 blockade in lung cancer. Profiled with immunoSEQ multiplex PCR; TCRdb holds only in-frame clones, not every one. The table includes 120,000 or so clones, 75% to 80% detected once. The sample in question was peripheral blood, obtained from a patient treated with radiotherapy plus ipilimumab. Every receptor here comes from a human donor with non-small cell lung cancer who had a partial response to radiotherapy plus ipilimumab.

The chain combines TRBV10-2 with TRBJ2-1, with 10 nucleotides matching TRBD2. The CDR3 covers 16 residues. CDR1 and CDR2 from the germline V gene are WSHSY and SAAADI. The trim removed 7 bases at V and 7 bases at J, leaving 13 bases unmatched. CDR3 sequence: CASKLPGTSVPNEQFF. DNA for the CDR3: TGCGCCAGCAAACTTCCCGGGACTAGCGTTCCTAATGAGCAGTTCTTC.

V and J are TRBV5-8 and TRBJ1-5, with 7 bases aligning to TRBD1. The trim removed 0 bases at V and 6 bases at J, leaving 6 bases unmatched. Germline V CDR1 and CDR2: SGHTS, YDEGEE. This CDR3 spans 15 amino acids. CDR3 residues: CASSLEGAIRQPQHF. The CDR3, as DNA: TGTGCCAGCAGCTTGGAGGGGGCTATTCGTCAGCCCCAGCATTTT.

This rearrangement joins TRBV30 to TRBJ2-3; D call uncertain. The CDR3 sequence is 11 residues long. Germline V gene sequence: CDR1 GTSNPN, CDR2 SVGIG (reference sequence). V was clipped by 3 bases and J by 6 bases, with 7 bases between them. The CDR3 loop is CAWSPSDTQYF. The DNA for the CDR3 is TGTGCCTGGAGCCCCTCGGATACGCAGTATTTT.

This chain uses TRBV27 with TRBJ1-5; possible D gene TRBD1, 6 bases. V was clipped by 4 bases and J by 6 bases, with 19 bases between them. The germline CDR1 and CDR2 sequences are MNHEY and SMNVEV (reference sequence). The CDR3 has 16 amino acids. The CDR3 DNA follows: TGTGCCAGCAGTTACCTTCGGGGGGGCGCGGCTCAGCCCCAGCATTTT. It encodes CASSYLRGGAAQPQHF.

The rearrangement links TRBV6-5 to TRBJ1-1, with 7 bases aligning to TRBD1. V dropped 5 bases and J dropped 4; count of bases not matched to a gene: 7. The V gene's germline CDR1 is MNHEY and CDR2 SVGAGI. The CDR3 is 14 amino acids. CDR3 bases: TGTGCCAGCAGTCCGTCAGGGGGAGCCACTGAAGCTTTCTTT. Translation: CASSPSGGATEAFF.

The rearrangement joins TRBV7-9 to TRBJ2-5; tentatively, D is TRBD2 (6 bases). The V end was cut by 5 bases, the J end by 4 bases, with 14 bases between. Germline CDR1 SEHNR, CDR2 FQNEAQ (reference sequence). This CDR3 region has 14 residues. The chain's CDR3 is CASSPSGTSETQYF. The CDR3 DNA follows: TGTGCCAGCAGCCCCTCCGGGACTTCAGAGACCCAGTACTTC.

This chain joins TRBV15 and TRBJ2-3, with D possibly being TRBD2 (6 bases). V was shortened by 8 bases and J by 2 bases, with 17 bases between the two germline ends. The CDR3 length is 15 residues. Per germline, CDR1 LNHNV and CDR2 YYDKDF (reference sequence). Here the CDR3 DNA reads TGTGCCACCCGTCGGGGTAGCGGATACACAGATACGCAGTATTTT. It translates to CATRRGSGYTDTQYF.

This clone was counted only a few times. V gene TRBV9 combines with J gene TRBJ2-3; 7 positions agree with TRBD2. The CDR3 consists of 14 residues. V dropped 0 bases and J dropped 5; count of bases not matched to a gene: 3. Germline CDR1 is SGDLS and CDR2 is YYNGEE. CDR3 DNA sequence: TGTGCCAGCAGCGTAGAAAGCGGGAAAGATACGCAGTATTTT. Encoded protein: CASSVESGKDTQYF.

This clone has just a few counts. The chain is built from TRBV6-5 and TRBJ2-1; 11 bases fit TRBD2. J lost 8 bases, V lost 5 bases, and 8 bases had no gene match. The CDR3 totals 15 residues. Germline assignment: CDR1 MNHEY and CDR2 SVGAGI. CDR3 DNA sequence: TGTGCCAGCAGTCCCCGGACTAGCGGGCCAGATGAGCAGTTCTTC. Translated: CASSPRTSGPDEQFF.

The chain carries TRBV5-1 and TRBJ2-7, with TRBD2 matching over 11 bases. V gave up 4 bases and J gave up 5 bases; unmatched junction bases: 8. Germline CDR1 and CDR2: SGHRS and YFSETQ. The CDR3 covers 15 residues. The CDR3 spells CASSRRLAGSHEQYF. DNA for the CDR3: TGCGCCAGCAGCCGCCGACTAGCGGGAAGCCACGAGCAGTACTTC.

The V call is TRBV29-1, the J call TRBJ2-5, with 10 bases matching TRBD2. Germline-derived CDR1 and CDR2 are SQVTM and ANQGSEA. The CDR3 has 15 amino acids. V lost 7 bases, J lost 4 bases, and 12 bases stayed unmatched. The CDR3 DNA is TGCAGCGCCTCGCGAGCGGGAGGGCCTGGAGAGACCCAGTACTTC. As protein: CSASRAGGPGETQYF.

J is TRBJ2-3 and V is TRBV19; a possible D gene is TRBD2 (6 bases). The CDR3 extends over 14 amino acids. V was trimmed by 1 base and J by 8 bases, leaving 13 bases between them. Germline V gives CDR1 LNHDA, CDR2 SQIVND (reference sequence). The CDR3 DNA reads as TGTGCCAGTAGTATAGGAGAGACTAGTGGTACGCAGTATTTT. Protein: CASSIGETSGTQYF.

This clone occurred a few times. The V and J genes are TRBV9 and TRBJ2-3, with a tentative D call TRBD2 (5 bases). Germline values: CDR1 SGDLS, CDR2 YYNGEE. This CDR3 spans 15 amino acids. The germline V and J ends were trimmed by 0 bases and 3 bases, with 11 bases remaining between them. CDR3 protein: CASSVGFRGTDTQYF. CDR3 DNA sequence: TGTGCCAGCAGCGTAGGATTTAGAGGGACAGATACGCAGTATTTT.

V gene TRBV5-1 combines with J gene TRBJ2-1, with 10 positions matching TRBD2. The CDR3 has 17 amino acids. Germline V CDR1 and CDR2: SGHRS, YFSETQ. V shed 0 bases, J shed 4 bases, and the junction held 7 bases outside the gene matches. The CDR3 bases are TGCGCCAGCAGCTTGGGACTAGCGGGCGAACTGTACAATGAGCAGTTCTTC. Amino acids: CASSLGLAGELYNEQFF.

The V gene is TRBV19, the J gene TRBJ2-1; a possible D gene is TRBD2 (5 bases). This CDR3 region has 12 residues. The V gene lost 8 bases and the J gene lost 4 bases, with 9 bases spanning the gap. Per the germline V gene, CDR1 is LNHDA and CDR2 is SQIVND (reference sequence). The CDR3 here is CASRSGYNEQFF. The CDR3 DNA is TGTGCCAGTCGATCGGGATACAATGAGCAGTTCTTC.

This clone was recorded at least ten times. Within the sample, other DNA sequences also encode this same CDR3. V and J are TRBV5-6 and TRBJ1-5; maybe TRBD1 (5 bases). V lost 1 base, J lost 0 bases, and 11 bases lay in between. CDR3 size: 16 residues. Germline-derived CDR1 and CDR2 are SGHDT and YYEEEE. CDR3 sequence: CASSLRGPYSNQPQHF. CDR3 DNA sequence: TGTGCCAGCAGCTTGAGGGGCCCCTATAGCAATCAGCCCCAGCATTTT.

Only a few counts were recorded for this clone. The V gene is TRBV10-3, the J gene TRBJ1-1; TRBD1 matches 9 bases. CDR1 ENHRY and CDR2 SYGVKD come from the germline V gene. V dropped 6 bases and J dropped 6; count of bases not matched to a gene: 8. The length of the CDR3 is 14 residues. CDR3: CAIRPDRGSAEAFF. CDR3 nucleotide sequence: TGTGCCATCAGGCCGGACAGGGGATCAGCTGAAGCTTTCTTT.

The V and J genes are TRBV19 and TRBJ2-5; maybe TRBD2 (7 bases). Per germline, CDR1 LNHDA and CDR2 SQIVND (reference sequence). The CDR3 length is 15 residues. V lost 4 bases and J 5 bases, leaving 17 bases between the germline ends. In nucleotides, the CDR3 is TGTGCCAGTAGTACCCCCACGGGGGGCGGGGAGACCCAGTACTTC. It codes for CASSTPTGGGETQYF.

The rearrangement uses TRBV29-1 and TRBJ2-1, with 8 bases that match TRBD2. The J segment lost 2 bases and the V segment lost 7 bases, leaving 13 bases of the junction unmatched. CDR3 length equals 16 residues. CDR1 is SQVTM and CDR2 is ANQGSEA in the germline V gene. The CDR3 bases are TGCAGCGCCACTAGCGGAGTTCCCCGAACCTACAATGAGCAGTTCTTC. Protein product: CSATSGVPRTYNEQFF.

The V gene is TRBV5-1, the J gene TRBJ1-6; 9 bases are a match to TRBD1. V lost 2 bases, J lost 5 bases, and 5 bases stayed unmatched. Germline lookup yields CDR1 SGHRS and CDR2 YFSETQ. The CDR3 runs to 16 residues. CDR3 amino acids: CASSFLGQGDNSPLHF. In DNA form, the CDR3 reads TGCGCCAGCAGCTTTCTGGGACAGGGTGATAATTCACCCCTCCACTTT.

Concerning this clone: Its ends do not fully match the called genes, so a read error is possible. The chain joins TRBV7-7 to TRBJ2-1; 14 bases line up with TRBD2. The CDR3 consists of 16 residues. Per germline, CDR1 SSHAT and CDR2 FNYEAQ (reference sequence). This CDR3 is CASSVGLAGEYNEQFF. The CDR3 DNA sequence: TGTGCTAGCAGCGTGGGACTAGCGGGAGAGTACAATGAGCAGTTCTTC.

V and J are TRBV6-1 and TRBJ1-2; possible D gene TRBD1, 5 bases. This CDR3 is built from 13 residues. Trimming pared 5 bases from V and 5 bases from J, leaving 12 bases between. Per germline, CDR1 MNHNS and CDR2 SASEGT. The CDR3 here is CASSPGTQYGYTF. CDR3 in DNA: TGTGCCAGCAGTCCCGGGACTCAATATGGCTACACCTTC.